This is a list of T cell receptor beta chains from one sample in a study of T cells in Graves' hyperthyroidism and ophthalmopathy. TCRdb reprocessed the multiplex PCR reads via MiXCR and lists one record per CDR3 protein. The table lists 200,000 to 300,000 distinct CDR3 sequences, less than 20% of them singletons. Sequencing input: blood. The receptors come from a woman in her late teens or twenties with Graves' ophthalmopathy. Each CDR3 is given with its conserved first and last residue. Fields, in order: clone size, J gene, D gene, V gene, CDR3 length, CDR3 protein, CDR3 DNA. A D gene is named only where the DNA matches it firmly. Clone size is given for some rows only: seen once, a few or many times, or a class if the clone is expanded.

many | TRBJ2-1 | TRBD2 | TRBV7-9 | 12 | CASNLAGNEQFF | TGTGCCAGCAACTTAGCGGGGAATGAGCAGTTCTTC
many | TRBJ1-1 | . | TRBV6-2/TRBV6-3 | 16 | CASSYSRGGMNTEAFF | TGTGCCAGCAGTTACTCGAGGGGGGGCATGAACACTGAAGCTTTCTTT
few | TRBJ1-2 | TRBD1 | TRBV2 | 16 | CASSREAGGAGYGYTF | TGTGCCAGCAGCAGGGAGGCAGGGGGCGCCGGCTATGGCTACACCTTC
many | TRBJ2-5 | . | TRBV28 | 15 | CASSDPGRRWETQYF | TGTGCCAGCAGTGACCCGGGACGGCGGTGGGAGACCCAGTACTTC
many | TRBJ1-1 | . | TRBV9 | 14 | CASSPTGGNTEAFF | TGTGCCAGCAGCCCTACGGGGGGGAACACTGAAGCTTTCTTT
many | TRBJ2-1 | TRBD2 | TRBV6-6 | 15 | CASSYVAGAYNEQFF | TGTGCCAGCAGTTACGTAGCGGGAGCCTACAATGAGCAGTTCTTC
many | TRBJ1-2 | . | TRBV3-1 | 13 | CASSQAGDGGYTF | TGTGCCAGCAGCCAAGCAGGGGACGGTGGCTACACCTTC
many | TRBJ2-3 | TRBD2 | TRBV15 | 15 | CATSPSGGGSDTQYF | TGTGCCACCAGCCCTTCAGGCGGGGGGTCAGATACGCAGTATTTT
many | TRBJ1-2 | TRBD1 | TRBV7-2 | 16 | CASSSDPGQEGRGYTF | TGTGCCAGCAGCTCGGACCCGGGACAGGAGGGTCGGGGCTACACCTTC
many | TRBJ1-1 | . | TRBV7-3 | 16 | CANLFGRAGKLHEAFF | TGTGCCAACCTTTTCGGTAGGGCAGGTAAACTGCATGAAGCTTTCTTT
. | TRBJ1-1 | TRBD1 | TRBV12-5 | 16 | CASGLETGQGAPEAFF | TGTGCTAGTGGTTTGGAAACGGGACAGGGGGCCCCTGAAGCTTTCTTT
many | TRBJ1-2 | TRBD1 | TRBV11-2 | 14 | CASSSSGTDYGYTF | TGTGCCAGCAGCTCATCCGGGACAGACTATGGCTACACCTTC
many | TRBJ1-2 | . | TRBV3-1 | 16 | CASSHLLRGRGFGYTF | TGTGCCAGCAGCCATCTTCTGAGGGGCAGGGGATTTGGCTACACCTTC
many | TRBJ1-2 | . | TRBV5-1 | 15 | CASSLGVTYNYGYTF | TGCGCCAGCAGCTTGGGGGTAACCTATAACTATGGCTACACCTTC
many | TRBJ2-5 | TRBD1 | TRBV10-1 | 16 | CANRRRTGLSQETQYF | TGCGCCAACAGGAGGAGGACAGGGTTATCCCAAGAGACCCAGTACTTC
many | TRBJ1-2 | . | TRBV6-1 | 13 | CASSVGGEYGYTF | TGTGCCAGCAGTGTGGGGGGTGAGTATGGCTACACCTTC
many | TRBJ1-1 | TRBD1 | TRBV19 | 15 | CASSIFGQGNTEAFF | TGTGCCAGTAGTATCTTCGGACAGGGGAACACTGAAGCTTTCTTT
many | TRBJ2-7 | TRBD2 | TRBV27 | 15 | CASSFSSGRAHEQYF | TGTGCCAGCAGTTTCAGTAGCGGGAGGGCGCACGAGCAGTACTTC
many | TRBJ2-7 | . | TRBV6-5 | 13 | CASSYTGRTEQYF | TGTGCCAGCAGTTACACTGGACGAACCGAGCAGTACTTC
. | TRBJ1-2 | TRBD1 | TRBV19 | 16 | CASSIQGAYPNYGYTF | TGTGCCAGTAGTATCCAGGGGGCCTACCCTAACTATGGCTACACCTTC
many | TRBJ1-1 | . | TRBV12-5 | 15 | CASGLVRGGLDEAFF | TGTGCTAGTGGTTTGGTACGGGGTGGGTTGGATGAAGCTTTCTTT
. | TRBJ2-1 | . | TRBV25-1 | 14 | CASSVRGPYNEQFF | TGTGCCAGCAGTGTACGGGGCCCCTACAATGAGCAGTTCTTC
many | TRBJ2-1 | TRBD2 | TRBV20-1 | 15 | CSAPGLAGLDNEQFF | TGCAGTGCTCCGGGACTAGCGGGGTTAGACAATGAGCAGTTCTTC
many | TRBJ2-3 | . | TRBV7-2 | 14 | CASSLAAGGDTQYF | TGTGCCAGCAGCTTAGCCGCAGGAGGTGATACGCAGTATTTT
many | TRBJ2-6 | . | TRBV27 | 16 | CASTSRGAGGANVLTF | TGTGCCAGCACCTCTCGGGGGGCCGGAGGGGCCAACGTCCTGACTTTC
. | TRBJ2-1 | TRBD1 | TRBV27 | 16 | CASSLFLGQGINEQFF | TGTGCCAGCAGTTTATTTTTGGGACAGGGGATCAATGAGCAGTTCTTC
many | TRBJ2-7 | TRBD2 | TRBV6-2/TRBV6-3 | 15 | CASSNLAGGGGEQYF | TGTGCCAGCAGTAATCTAGCGGGAGGAGGTGGCGAGCAGTACTTC
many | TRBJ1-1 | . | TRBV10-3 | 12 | CAISETGNEAFF | TGTGCCATCAGTGAGACAGGGAATGAAGCTTTCTTT
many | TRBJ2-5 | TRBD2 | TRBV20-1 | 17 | CSARGVAGGLTQETQYF | TGCAGTGCTAGAGGGGTAGCGGGAGGGCTTACACAAGAGACCCAGTACTTC
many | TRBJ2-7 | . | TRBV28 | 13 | CASSSGTPYEQYF | TGTGCCAGCAGCTCCGGGACCCCTTACGAGCAGTACTTC
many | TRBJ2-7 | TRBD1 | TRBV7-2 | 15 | CASRYQTGKTHEQYF | TGTGCCAGCCGCTACCAGACAGGGAAAACCCACGAGCAGTACTTC
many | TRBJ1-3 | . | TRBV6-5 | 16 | CASSYSKAGAGNTIYF | TGTGCCAGCAGTTACTCGAAAGCAGGGGCTGGAAACACCATATATTTT
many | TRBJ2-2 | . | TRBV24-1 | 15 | CATSDLSPFTGELFF | TGTGCCACCAGTGATTTGTCGCCTTTCACCGGGGAGCTGTTTTTT
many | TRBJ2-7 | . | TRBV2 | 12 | CASGSGTYEQYF | TGTGCCAGCGGAAGCGGAACCTACGAGCAGTACTTC
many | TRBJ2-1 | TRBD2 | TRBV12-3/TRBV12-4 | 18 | CASSDPPFGLAGYNEQFF | TGTGCCAGCAGTGACCCTCCCTTCGGACTAGCGGGCTACAATGAGCAGTTCTTC
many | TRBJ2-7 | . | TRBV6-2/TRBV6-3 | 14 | CASSYVAESYEQYF | TGTGCCAGCAGTTATGTAGCGGAGTCCTACGAGCAGTACTTC